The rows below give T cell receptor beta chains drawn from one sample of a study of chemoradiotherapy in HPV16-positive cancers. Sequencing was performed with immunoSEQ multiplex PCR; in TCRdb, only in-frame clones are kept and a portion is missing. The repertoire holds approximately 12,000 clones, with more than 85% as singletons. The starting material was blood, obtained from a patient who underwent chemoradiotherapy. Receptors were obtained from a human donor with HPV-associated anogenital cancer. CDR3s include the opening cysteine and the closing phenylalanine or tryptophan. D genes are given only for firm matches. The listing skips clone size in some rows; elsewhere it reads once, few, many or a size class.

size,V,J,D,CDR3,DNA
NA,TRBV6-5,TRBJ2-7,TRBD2,CASSYAGGSSYEQYF,TGTGCCAGCAGTTACGCGGGGGGCTCCTCCTACGAGCAGTACTTC
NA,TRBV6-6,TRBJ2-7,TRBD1,CAISPGQGSYEQYF,TGTGCCATATCTCCGGGACAGGGGTCCTACGAGCAGTACTTC
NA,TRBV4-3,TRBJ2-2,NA,CASRQLEGTGELFF,TGCGCCAGCAGACAATTGGAGGGAACCGGGGAGCTGTTTTTT
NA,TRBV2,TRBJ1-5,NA,CASSPGRGSVQPQHF,TGTGCCAGCAGCCCCGGCAGAGGGTCGGTTCAGCCCCAGCATTTT
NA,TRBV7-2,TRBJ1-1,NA,CASSYRHTRVNTEAFF,TGTGCCAGCAGCTACCGACATACACGGGTGAACACTGAAGCTTTCTTT
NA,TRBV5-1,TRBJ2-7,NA,CASSSPGSWEQYF,TGCGCCAGCAGCTCGCCAGGGTCTTGGGAGCAGTACTTC
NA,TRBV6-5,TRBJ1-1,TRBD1,CASSYSPGQPEAFF,TGTGCCAGCAGTTACTCGCCGGGACAGCCTGAAGCTTTCTTT
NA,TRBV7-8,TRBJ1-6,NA,CASSLVPFYRRDSPLHF,TGTGCCAGCAGCTTAGTACCCTTTTACAGGAGGGATTCACCCCTCCACTTT
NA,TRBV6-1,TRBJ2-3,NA,CASSEVWPSTDTQYF,TGTGCCAGCAGTGAAGTTTGGCCTAGCACAGATACGCAGTATTTT
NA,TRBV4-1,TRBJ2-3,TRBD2,CASSQVGGASGGADTQYF,TGCGCCAGCAGCCAAGTAGGAGGGGCTAGCGGGGGGGCAGATACGCAGTATTTT
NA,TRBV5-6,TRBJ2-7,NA,CASSPGFAYEQYF,TGTGCCAGCAGCCCCGGTTTCGCCTACGAGCAGTACTTC
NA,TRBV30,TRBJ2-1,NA,CAWSEGLAVYNEQFF,TGTGCCTGGAGTGAGGGTCTAGCTGTCTACAATGAGCAGTTCTTC
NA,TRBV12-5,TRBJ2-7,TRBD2,CASGIAGGSYEQYF,TGTGCTAGTGGAATAGCGGGGGGATCCTACGAGCAGTACTTC
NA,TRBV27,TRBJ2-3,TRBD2,CASSGGLAGPDTQYF,TGTGCCAGCAGTGGGGGACTAGCGGGGCCAGATACGCAGTATTTT
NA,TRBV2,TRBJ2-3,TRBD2,CASPQRGRGGRGDTDTQYF,TGTGCCAGCCCACAGAGGGGGCGGGGGGGCCGGGGTGACACAGATACGCAGTATTTT
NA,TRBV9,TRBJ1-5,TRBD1,CASSLGQGYQPQHF,TGTGCCAGCAGCCTCGGACAGGGCTATCAGCCCCAGCATTTT
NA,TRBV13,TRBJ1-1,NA,CASSLGGPPGTEAFF,TGTGCCAGCAGCTTGGGAGGACCCCCGGGGACTGAAGCTTTCTTT
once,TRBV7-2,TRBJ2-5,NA,CASSRTGWRKETQYF,TGTGCCAGCAGCCGAACAGGGTGGAGAAAAGAGACCCAGTACTTC
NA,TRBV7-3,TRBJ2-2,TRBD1,CASSNPGTGPGELFF,TGTGCCAGCAGCAATCCCGGGACAGGGCCCGGGGAGCTGTTTTTT
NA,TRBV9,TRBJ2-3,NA,CASSARGGRGSTDTQYF,TGTGCCAGCAGCGCCAGGGGGGGACGGGGTAGCACAGATACGCAGTATTTT
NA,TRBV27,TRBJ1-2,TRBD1,CASRRDRGNYGYTF,TGTGCCAGCAGGAGGGACAGGGGTAACTATGGCTACACCTTC
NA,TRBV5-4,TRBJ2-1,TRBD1,CASSYRDRSFNEQFF,TGTGCCAGCAGCTACCGGGACAGGTCCTTTAATGAGCAGTTCTTC
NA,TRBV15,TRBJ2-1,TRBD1,CATSSVSGQGAFEQFF,TGTGCCACCAGCAGTGTTTCGGGACAGGGGGCCTTTGAGCAGTTCTTC
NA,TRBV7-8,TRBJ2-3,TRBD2,CASSLAERGVIDTQYF,TGTGCCAGCAGCTTAGCTGAGCGGGGGGTAATAGATACGCAGTATTTT
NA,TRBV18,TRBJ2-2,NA,CASSPPWVGELFF,TGTGCCAGCTCACCACCCTGGGTCGGGGAGCTGTTTTTT
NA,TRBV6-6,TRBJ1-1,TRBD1,CASRDRGNTEAFF,TGTGCCAGCAGGGACAGGGGCAACACTGAAGCTTTCTTT
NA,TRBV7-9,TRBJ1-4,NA,CASRSWPTNEKLFF,TGTGCCAGCAGGTCCTGGCCAACTAATGAAAAACTGTTTTTT
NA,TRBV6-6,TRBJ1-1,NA,CASRQGSNTEAFF,TGTGCCAGCAGACAGGGATCGAACACTGAAGCTTTCTTT
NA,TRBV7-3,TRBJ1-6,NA,CASSLRAGVPLHF,TGTGCCAGCAGCTTACGGGCAGGGGTACCCCTCCACTTT
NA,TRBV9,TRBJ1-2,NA,CASSGYDGYTF,TGTGCCAGCAGCGGCTATGATGGCTACACCTTC
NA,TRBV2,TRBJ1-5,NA,CASRPRAPRRSNQPQHF,TGTGCCAGCAGGCCCCGGGCTCCCCGGAGAAGCAATCAGCCCCAGCATTTT
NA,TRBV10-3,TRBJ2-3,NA,CAISARSGTDTQYF,TGTGCCATCAGCGCCCGATCGGGGACAGATACGCAGTATTTT
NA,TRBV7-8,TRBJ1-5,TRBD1,CASSLNQRGLSNQPQHF,TGTGCCAGCAGCCTCAACCAAAGGGGGCTTAGCAATCAGCCCCAGCATTTT
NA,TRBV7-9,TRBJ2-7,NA,CASSFERGYEQYF,TGTGCCAGCAGCTTTGAGCGAGGCTACGAGCAGTACTTC
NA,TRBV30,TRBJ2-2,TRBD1,CAWSVRDRNTGELFF,TGTGCCTGGAGTGTAAGGGACAGGAACACCGGGGAGCTGTTTTTT
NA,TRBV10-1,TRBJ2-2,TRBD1,CASSRTGKNTGELFF,TGCGCCAGCAGTCGGACAGGGAAGAACACCGGGGAGCTGTTTTTT
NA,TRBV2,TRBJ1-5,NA,CASSHGGAGNSNQPQHF,TGTGCCAGCAGCCATGGAGGGGCTGGGAATAGCAATCAGCCCCAGCATTTT
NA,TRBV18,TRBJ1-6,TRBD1,CASSPPPTMGQWNSPLHF,TGTGCCAGCTCACCACCGCCAACGATGGGACAGTGGAATTCACCCCTCCACTTT
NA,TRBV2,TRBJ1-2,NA,CASSNTPGHQRNYGYTF,TGTGCCAGCAGTAATACACCGGGACACCAAAGAAACTATGGCTACACCTTC
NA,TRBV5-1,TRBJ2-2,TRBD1,CASSYWGQGADTGELFF,TGCGCCAGCAGCTATTGGGGACAGGGCGCGGACACCGGGGAGCTGTTTTTT
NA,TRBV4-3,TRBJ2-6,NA,CASSPPGVSGANVLTF,TGCGCCAGCAGCCCGCCGGGGGTCTCTGGGGCCAACGTCCTGACTTTC
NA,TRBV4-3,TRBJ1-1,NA,CASSRRENTEAFF,TGCGCCAGCAGCCGAAGGGAGAACACTGAAGCTTTCTTT
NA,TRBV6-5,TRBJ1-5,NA,CASNPAGGGQPQHF,TGTGCCAGCAATCCGGCGGGGGGGGGTCAGCCCCAGCATTTT
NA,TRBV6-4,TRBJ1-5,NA,CASSRDGNNQPQHF,TGTGCCAGCAGTAGGGACGGCAACAATCAGCCCCAGCATTTT
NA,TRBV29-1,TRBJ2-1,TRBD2,CSVKSSGGYEQFF,TGCAGCGTGAAATCTAGCGGGGGTTATGAGCAGTTCTTC
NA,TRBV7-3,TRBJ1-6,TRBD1,CASSLLRDRGSPLHF,TGTGCCAGCAGCTTACTCCGGGACAGGGGTTCACCCCTCCACTTT
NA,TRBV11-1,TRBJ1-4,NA,CASSLGGTGEKLFF,TGTGCCAGCAGCTTAGGAGGGACTGGAGAAAAACTGTTTTTT
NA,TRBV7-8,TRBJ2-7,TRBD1,CASSQTGDEQYF,TGTGCCAGCAGCCAGACAGGGGACGAGCAGTACTTC
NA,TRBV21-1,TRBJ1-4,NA,CASSNVESNEKLFF,TGTGCCAGCAGCAACGTGGAGTCTAATGAAAAACTGTTTTTT
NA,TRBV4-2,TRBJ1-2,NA,CASSQDLGTYYGYTF,TGTGCCAGCAGCCAAGATCTTGGAACTTACTATGGCTACACCTTC
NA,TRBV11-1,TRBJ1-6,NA,CASSLHGGTNSPLHF,TGTGCCAGCAGCTTACATGGTGGGACCAATTCACCCCTCCACTTT
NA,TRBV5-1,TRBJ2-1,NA,CASSLGWEGDNEQFF,TGCGCCAGCAGCTTGGGCTGGGAGGGGGACAATGAGCAGTTCTTC
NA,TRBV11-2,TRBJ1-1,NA,CASSLVVNTEAFF,TGTGCCAGCAGCTTAGTCGTGAACACTGAAGCTTTCTTT